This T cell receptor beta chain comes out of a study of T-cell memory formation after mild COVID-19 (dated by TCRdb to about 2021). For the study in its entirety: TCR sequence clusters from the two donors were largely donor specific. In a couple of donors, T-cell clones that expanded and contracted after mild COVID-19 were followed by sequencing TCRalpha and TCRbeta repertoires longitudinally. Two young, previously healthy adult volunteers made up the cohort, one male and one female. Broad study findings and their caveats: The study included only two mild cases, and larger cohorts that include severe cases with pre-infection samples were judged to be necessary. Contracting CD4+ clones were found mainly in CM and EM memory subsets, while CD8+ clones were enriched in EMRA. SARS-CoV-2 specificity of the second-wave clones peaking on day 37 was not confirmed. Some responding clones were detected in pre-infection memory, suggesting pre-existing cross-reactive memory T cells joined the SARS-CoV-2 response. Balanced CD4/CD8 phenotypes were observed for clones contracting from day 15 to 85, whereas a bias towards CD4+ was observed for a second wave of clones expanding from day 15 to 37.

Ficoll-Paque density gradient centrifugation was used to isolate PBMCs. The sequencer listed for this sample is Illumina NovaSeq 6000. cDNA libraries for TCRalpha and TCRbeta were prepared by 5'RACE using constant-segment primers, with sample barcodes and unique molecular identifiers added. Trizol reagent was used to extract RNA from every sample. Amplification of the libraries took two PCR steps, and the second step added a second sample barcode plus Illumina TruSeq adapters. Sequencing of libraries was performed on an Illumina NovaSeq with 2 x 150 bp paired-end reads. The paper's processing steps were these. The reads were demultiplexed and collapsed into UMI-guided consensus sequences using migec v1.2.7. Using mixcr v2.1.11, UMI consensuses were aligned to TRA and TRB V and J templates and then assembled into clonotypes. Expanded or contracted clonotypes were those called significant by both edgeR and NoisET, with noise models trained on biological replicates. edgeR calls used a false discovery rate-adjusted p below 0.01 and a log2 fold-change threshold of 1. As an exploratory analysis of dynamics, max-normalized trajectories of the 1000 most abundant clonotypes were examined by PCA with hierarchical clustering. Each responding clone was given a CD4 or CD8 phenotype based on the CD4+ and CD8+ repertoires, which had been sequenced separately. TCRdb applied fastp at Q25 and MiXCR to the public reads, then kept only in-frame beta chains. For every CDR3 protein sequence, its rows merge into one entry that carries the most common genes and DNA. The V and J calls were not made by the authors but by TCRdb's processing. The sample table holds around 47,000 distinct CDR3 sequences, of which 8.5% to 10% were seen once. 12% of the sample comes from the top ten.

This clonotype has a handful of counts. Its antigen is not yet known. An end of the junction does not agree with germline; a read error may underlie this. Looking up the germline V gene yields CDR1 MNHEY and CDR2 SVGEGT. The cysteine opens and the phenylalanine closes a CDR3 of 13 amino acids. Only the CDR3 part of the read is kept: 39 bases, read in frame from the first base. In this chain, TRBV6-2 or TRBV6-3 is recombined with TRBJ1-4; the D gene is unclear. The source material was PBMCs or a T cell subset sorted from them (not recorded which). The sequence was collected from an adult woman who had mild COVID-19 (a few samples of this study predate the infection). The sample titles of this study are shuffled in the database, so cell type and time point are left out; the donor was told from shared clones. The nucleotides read TGTGCCAGCAGTTACTCGGAGATTGAAAAACTGATTTTT. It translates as CASSYSEIEKLIF.